This TCR beta chain appears in the sequencing data of a study of CD8 T cells in Susac syndrome. With random hexamers, 0.5 to 1 ug RNA was reverse transcribed. TCRdb reprocessed the immunoSEQ multiplex PCR reads with MiXCR, giving one entry per CDR3 protein. The table has more than 85,000 distinct CDR3 sequences, just under 95% seen once; the top ten hold about 0.29%. The germline V and J ends were trimmed by 2 bases and 2 bases, with 5 bases remaining between them. Germline CDR1 SQVTM, CDR2 ANQGSEA. This CDR3 has 12 residues. This clonotype was obtained from a human donor with Susac syndrome. This rearrangement joins TRBV29-1 to TRBJ2-3, with D possibly TRBD2 on 5 matching bases. The sequenced sample consisted of CD4+ T cells from PBMCs. CDR3 sequence: CSVERDTDTQYF. CDR3 in DNA: TGCAGCGTTGAACGGGACACAGATACGCAGTATTTT.